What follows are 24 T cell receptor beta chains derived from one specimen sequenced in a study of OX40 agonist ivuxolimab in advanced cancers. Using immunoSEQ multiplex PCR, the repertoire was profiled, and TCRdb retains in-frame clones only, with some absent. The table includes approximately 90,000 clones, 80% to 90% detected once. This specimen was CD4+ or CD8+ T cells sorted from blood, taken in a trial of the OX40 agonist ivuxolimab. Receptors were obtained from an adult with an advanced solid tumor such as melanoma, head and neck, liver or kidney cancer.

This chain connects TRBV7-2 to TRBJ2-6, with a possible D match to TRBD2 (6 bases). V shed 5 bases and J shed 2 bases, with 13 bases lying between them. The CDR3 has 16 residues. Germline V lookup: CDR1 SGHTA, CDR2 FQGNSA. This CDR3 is CASSGPSAAGANVLTF. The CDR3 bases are TGTGCCAGCAGCGGTCCTAGCGCGGCTGGGGCCAACGTCCTGACTTTC.

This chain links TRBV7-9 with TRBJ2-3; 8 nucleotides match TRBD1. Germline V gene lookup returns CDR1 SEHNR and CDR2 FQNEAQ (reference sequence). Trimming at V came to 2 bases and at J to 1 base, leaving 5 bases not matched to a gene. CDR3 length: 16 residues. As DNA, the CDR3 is TGTGCCAGCAGCTTAACCAGGGGGCAGGGCACAGATACGCAGTATTTT. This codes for CASSLTRGQGTDTQYF.

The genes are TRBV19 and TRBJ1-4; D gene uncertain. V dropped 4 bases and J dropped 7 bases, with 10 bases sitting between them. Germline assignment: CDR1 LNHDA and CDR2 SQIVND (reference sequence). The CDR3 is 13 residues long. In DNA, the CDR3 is TGTGCCAGTAGTAGCACAGTAGGTGAAAAACTGTTTTTT. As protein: CASSSTVGEKLFF.

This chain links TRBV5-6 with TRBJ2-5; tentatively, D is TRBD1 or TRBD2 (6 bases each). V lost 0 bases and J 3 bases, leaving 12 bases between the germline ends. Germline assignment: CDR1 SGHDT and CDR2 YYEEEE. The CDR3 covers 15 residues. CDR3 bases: TGTGCCAGCAGCTTGGTAGGGGGGAATAAAGAGACCCAGTACTTC. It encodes CASSLVGGNKETQYF.

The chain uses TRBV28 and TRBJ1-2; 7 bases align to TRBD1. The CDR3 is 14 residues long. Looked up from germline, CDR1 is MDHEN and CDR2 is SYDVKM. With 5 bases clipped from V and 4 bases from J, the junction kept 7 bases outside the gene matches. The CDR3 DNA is TGTGCCAGCAGTGAGGGACAGTCGAGCTATGGCTACACCTTC. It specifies CASSEGQSSYGYTF.

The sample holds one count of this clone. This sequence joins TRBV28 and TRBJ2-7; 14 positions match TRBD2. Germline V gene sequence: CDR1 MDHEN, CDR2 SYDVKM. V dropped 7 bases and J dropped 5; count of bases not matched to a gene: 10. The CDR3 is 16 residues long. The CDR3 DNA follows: TGTGCCAGCACCCCGGGACTAGCGGGGGTATGGGACGAGCAGTACTTC. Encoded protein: CASTPGLAGVWDEQYF.

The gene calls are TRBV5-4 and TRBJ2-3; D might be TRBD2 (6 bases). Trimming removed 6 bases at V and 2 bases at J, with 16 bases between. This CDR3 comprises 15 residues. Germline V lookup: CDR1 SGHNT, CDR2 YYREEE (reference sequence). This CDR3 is CASNSRAGYTDTQYF. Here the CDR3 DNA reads TGTGCCAGCAACTCTCGGGCGGGGTACACAGATACGCAGTATTTT.

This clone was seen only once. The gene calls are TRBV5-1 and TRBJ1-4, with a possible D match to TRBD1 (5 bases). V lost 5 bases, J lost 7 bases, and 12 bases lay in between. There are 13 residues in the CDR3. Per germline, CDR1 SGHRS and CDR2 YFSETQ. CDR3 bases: TGCGCCAGCAGACGGGACTTGGCTGAAAAACTGTTTTTT. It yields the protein CASRRDLAEKLFF.

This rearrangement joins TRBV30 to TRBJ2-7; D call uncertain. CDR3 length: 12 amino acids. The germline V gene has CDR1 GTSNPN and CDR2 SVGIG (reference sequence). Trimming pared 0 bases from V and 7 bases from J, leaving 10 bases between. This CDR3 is CAWSVRGREQYF. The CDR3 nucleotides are TGTGCCTGGAGTGTACGTGGGCGAGAGCAGTACTTC.

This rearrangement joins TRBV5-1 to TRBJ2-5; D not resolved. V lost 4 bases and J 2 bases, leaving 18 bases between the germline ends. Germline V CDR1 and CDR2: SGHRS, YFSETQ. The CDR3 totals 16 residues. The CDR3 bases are TGCGCCAGCAGCGGTGGTGGGCGGCTGGGGCAAGAGACCCAGTACTTC. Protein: CASSGGGRLGQETQYF.

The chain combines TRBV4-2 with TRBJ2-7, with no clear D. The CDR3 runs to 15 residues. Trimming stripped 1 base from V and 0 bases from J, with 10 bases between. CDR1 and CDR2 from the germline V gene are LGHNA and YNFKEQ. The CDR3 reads CASSQAAASSYEQYF. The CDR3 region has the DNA TGTGCCAGCAGCCAAGCGGCTGCCAGCTCCTACGAGCAGTACTTC.

This chain's CDR3 is CASIRQSDQPQHF. CDR3 nucleotide sequence: TGTGCCAGCATAAGACAGAGTGATCAGCCCCAGCATTTT. The chain links TRBV28 to TRBJ1-5, with D possibly being TRBD1 (5 bases). Germline V gene sequence: CDR1 MDHEN, CDR2 SYDVKM. The CDR3 loop spans 13 amino acids. V lost 7 bases and J lost 5, with 12 bases in between.

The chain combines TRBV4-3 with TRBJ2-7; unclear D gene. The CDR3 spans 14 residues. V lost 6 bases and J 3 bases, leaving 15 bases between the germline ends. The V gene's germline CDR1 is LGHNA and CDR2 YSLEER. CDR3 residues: CASSFQEGDYEQYF. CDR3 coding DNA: TGCGCCAGCAGTTTCCAAGAAGGAGACTACGAGCAGTACTTC.

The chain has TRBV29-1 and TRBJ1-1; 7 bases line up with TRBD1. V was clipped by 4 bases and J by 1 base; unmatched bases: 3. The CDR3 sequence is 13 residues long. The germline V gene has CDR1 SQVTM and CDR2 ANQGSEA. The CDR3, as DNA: TGCAGCGTTGGCCGGACAGGGAACACTGAAGCTTTCTTT. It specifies CSVGRTGNTEAFF.

The CDR3, as DNA: TGTGCCAGCAGCCCCTTACAGGGAAGTTCTGGGGCCAACGTCCTGACTTTC. Translating it yields CASSPLQGSSGANVLTF. The chain uses TRBV9 and TRBJ2-6, with D maybe TRBD1 (6 bases). V dropped 4 bases and J dropped 1 base, with 15 bases sitting between them. The CDR3 loop spans 17 amino acids. In germline, CDR1 is SGDLS, CDR2 YYNGEE.

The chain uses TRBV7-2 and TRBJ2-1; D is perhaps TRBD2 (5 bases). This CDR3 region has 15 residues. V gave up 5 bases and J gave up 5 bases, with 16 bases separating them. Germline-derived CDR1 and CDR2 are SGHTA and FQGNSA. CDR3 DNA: TGTGCCAGCAGCCGCGGAGGATCTTTCAACAATGAGCAGTTCTTC. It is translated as CASSRGGSFNNEQFF.

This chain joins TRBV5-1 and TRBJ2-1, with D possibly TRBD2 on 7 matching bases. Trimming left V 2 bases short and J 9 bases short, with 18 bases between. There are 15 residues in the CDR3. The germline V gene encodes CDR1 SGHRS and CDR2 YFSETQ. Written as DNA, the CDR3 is TGCGCCAGCAGCTTTGGCGGGGGCCTTCGGGGTGAGCAGTTCTTC. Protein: CASSFGGGLRGEQFF. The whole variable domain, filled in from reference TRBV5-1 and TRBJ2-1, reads KAGVTQTPRYLIKTRGQQVTLSCSPISGHRSVSWYQQTPGQGLQFLFEYFSETQRNKGNFPGRFSGRQFSNSRSEMNVSTLELGDSALYLCASSFGGGLRGEQFFGPGTRLTVL.

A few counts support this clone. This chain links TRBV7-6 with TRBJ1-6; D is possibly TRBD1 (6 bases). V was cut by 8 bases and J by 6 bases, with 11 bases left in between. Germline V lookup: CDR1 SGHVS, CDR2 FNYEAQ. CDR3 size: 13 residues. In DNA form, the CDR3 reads TGTGCCAGCGGCGGGGGCAGTAATTCACCCCTCCACTTT. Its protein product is CASGGGSNSPLHF.

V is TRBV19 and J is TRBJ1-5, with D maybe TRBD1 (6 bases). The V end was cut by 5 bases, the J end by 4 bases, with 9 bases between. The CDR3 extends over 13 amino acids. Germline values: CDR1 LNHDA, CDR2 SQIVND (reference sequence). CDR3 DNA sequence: TGTGCCAGTAGTGGAAGGGGGAATCAGCCCCAGCATTTT. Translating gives CASSGRGNQPQHF.

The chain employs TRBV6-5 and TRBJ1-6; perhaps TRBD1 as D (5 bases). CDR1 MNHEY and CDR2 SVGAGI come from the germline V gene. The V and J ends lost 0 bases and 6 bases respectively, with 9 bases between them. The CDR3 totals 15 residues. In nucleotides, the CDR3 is TGTGCCAGCAGTTACTCCAGGGTGGGTAATTCACCCCTCCACTTT. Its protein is CASSYSRVGNSPLHF.

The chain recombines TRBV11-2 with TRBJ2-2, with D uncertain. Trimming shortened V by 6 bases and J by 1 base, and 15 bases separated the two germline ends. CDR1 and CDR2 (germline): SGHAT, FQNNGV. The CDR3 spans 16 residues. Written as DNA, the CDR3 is TGTGCCAGCAGTATTCTCGACTCCTGGAACACCGGGGAGCTGTTTTTT. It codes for CASSILDSWNTGELFF. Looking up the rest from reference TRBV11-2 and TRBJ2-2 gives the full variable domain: EAGVAQSPRYKIIEKRQSVAFWCNPISGHATLYWYQQILGQGPKLLIQFQNNGVVDDSQLPKDRFSAERLKGVDSTLKIQPAKLEDSAVYLCASSILDSWNTGELFFGEGSRLTVL.

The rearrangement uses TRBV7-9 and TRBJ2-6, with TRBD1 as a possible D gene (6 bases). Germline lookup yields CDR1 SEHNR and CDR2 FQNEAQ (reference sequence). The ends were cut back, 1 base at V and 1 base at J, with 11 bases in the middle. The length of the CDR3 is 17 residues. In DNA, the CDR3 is TGTGCCAGCAGCTTAGAGACAGGACCATCTGGGGCCAACGTCCTGACTTTC. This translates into CASSLETGPSGANVLTF.

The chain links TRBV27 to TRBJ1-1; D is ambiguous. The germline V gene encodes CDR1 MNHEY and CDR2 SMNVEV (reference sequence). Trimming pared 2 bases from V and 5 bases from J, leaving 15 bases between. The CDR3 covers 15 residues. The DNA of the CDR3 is TGTGCCAGCAGTTTAGGGTACGGTATTAAGACTGAAGCTTTCTTT. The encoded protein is CASSLGYGIKTEAFF.

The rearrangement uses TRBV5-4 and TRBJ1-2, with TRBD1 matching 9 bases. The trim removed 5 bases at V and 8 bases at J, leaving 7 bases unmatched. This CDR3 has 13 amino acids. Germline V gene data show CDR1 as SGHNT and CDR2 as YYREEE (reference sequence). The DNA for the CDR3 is TGTGCCAGCAGGACAGGGGGAACAATAGGCTACACCTTC. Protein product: CASRTGGTIGYTF.